This record concerns one T cell receptor beta chain sequence. The antigen remains unidentified. The entry originates in a study of cytotoxic CD8 clonotypes in ibrutinib-treated CLL. Study overall: Following treatment for a median roughly 12 months, range 6 to 36, response samples were then taken.

Sequencing was designed to attain a depth spanning 1 in 200,000 to 1 in 1 million T cells. Repertoires were generated with immunoSEQ multiplex PCR, while TCRdb's copy carries only in-frame clones and drops some. This table holds around 200,000 clones, about four fifths found once. General study results and limits: Clonality was higher at ibrutinib response and returned toward baseline at progression.

The sequencing here drew on PBMCs, taken after 12 months of ibrutinib treatment. The TCR was taken from a human donor with chronic lymphocytic leukemia.

The CDR3 DNA reads as TGTGCCAGTAGTAACCGGGACAGGGGCAGCAATCAGCCCCAGCATTTT. This encodes CASSNRDRGSNQPQHF. The chain has TRBV19 and TRBJ1-5; 10 positions agree with TRBD1. The CDR3 is made up of 16 amino acids. J was trimmed by 1 base and V by 4 bases; bases with no gene match: 4. Germline V lookup: CDR1 LNHDA, CDR2 SQIVND (reference sequence). Variable domain in full (rest from reference TRBV19 and TRBJ1-5): DGGITQSPKYLFRKEGQNVTLSCEQNLNHDAMYWYRQDPGQGLRLIYYSQIVNDFQKGDIAEGYSVSREKKESFPLTVTSAQKNPTAFYLCASSNRDRGSNQPQHFGDGTRLSIL.